This TCR beta chain was profiled in a study of blood T cell repertoires in COVID-19. Study overall: In each case, the material was cDNA or gDNA derived from T cells, B-cell-depleted T cells, or PBMCs.

This clone has a handful of counts. Measured with immunoSEQ multiplex PCR; TCRdb has only the in-frame clones, and not every one. The repertoire holds 300,000 or so clones, with around 87% as singletons. Trimming left V 4 bases short and J 5 bases short, with 15 bases between. The CDR3 spans 14 residues. Germline CDR1 and CDR2: WSHSY and SAAADI. The sequenced material came from peripheral blood. This TCR came from a woman in her thirties or forties who had recovered from COVID-19. The chain uses TRBV10-2 and TRBJ2-7, with no clear D. CDR3 in DNA: TGCGCCAGCAGTGTCCCTAGAGGTTACCACGAGCAGTACTTC. Its translation: CASSVPRGYHEQYF.